This T cell receptor (beta chain) was sequenced for a study of cytomegalovirus exposure and HLA in healthy donors. The validation cohort, a group of more than 95 subjects, included the donors and was separate from the roughly 720-subject first cohort. Losses at the gene ends were 4 bases for V and 2 bases for J; bases not matched to a gene: 9. The CDR3 is made up of 17 amino acids. The germline V gene has CDR1 MNHEY and CDR2 SMNVEV (reference sequence). TCRdb's table, derived via immunoSEQ multiplex PCR, lists solely in-frame clones and lacks some. Of under 150,000 clones listed, just over 90% were seen once; the top ten hold around 0.7%.

The receptor's source is a young man in good health and CMV-seronegative. Sequencing was done on a sample of PBMCs. The gene calls are TRBV27 and TRBJ2-4, with 9 bases aligning to TRBD1. The DNA for the CDR3 is TGTGCCAGCAGTTCAAATTACAGGGGGCAAACCAAAAACATTCAGTACTTC. It specifies CASSSNYRGQTKNIQYF.